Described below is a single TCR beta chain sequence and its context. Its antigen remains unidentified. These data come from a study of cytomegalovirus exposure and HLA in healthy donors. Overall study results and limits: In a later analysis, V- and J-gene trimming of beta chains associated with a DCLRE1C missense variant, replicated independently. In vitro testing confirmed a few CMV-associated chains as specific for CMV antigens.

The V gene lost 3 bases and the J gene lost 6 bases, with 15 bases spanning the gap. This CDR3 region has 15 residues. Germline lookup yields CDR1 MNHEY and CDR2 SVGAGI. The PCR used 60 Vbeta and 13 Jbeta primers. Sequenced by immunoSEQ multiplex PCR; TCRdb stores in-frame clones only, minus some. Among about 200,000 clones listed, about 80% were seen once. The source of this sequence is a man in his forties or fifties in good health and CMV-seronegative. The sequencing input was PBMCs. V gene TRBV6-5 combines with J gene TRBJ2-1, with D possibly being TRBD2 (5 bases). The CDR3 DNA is TGTGCCAGCAGTTATGAGGGTGGGGTTTCCAATGAGCAGTTCTTC. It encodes CASSYEGGVSNEQFF.